The 16 T cell receptor beta chains in this list originate from one sample, sequenced in a study of blood T cell repertoires in COVID-19. Data came from immunoSEQ multiplex PCR; TCRdb stores just in-frame clones and leaves some out. Found here are about 400,000 clones, about 86% of them singletons; the top ten hold about 7.6%. Sequencing input: peripheral blood. The receptor source for this set is a woman in her sixties with COVID-19, enrolled during active disease.

This clone was counted a single time. The V call is TRBV2, the J call TRBJ2-5; D not resolved. With 5 bases removed from V and 1 base from J, the gap between germline ends came to 8 bases. Germline CDR1 reads SNHLY; CDR2 reads FYNNEI. CDR3 length: 13 residues. The CDR3 coding sequence is TGTGCCAGCAGTCCCCAGGTCCAAGAGACCCAGTACTTC. Translated, it gives CASSPQVQETQYF.

V is TRBV21-1 and J is TRBJ1-4; the D segment call TRBD1 is taken from the table without a DNA check. TRBV21-1 is a pseudogene segment. This CDR3 region has 17 residues. The CDR3 DNA reads TGTGCCAGCACCAAAGGGGACAGGGTGCTAACTAATGAAAAACTGTTTTTT. As protein: CASTKGDRVLTNEKLFF.

CDR3 region: CASSETAGGPYEQYF. In DNA, the CDR3 is TGTGCCAGCAGTGAAACGGCGGGGGGGCCATACGAGCAGTACTTC. The chain has TRBV6-1 and TRBJ2-7; 9 bases map to TRBD2. Per germline, CDR1 MNHNS and CDR2 SASEGT. The ends lost 2 bases at V and 4 bases at J; junction bases unmatched: 6. This CDR3 region has 15 residues.

This chain connects TRBV12-3 or TRBV12-4 to TRBJ1-2; D remains unclear. The CDR3 covers 13 residues. Trimming removed 10 bases at V and 4 bases at J, with 16 bases between. CDR3 amino acids: CATKEQASYGYTF. As DNA, the CDR3 is TGTGCCACCAAAGAGCAGGCTTCCTATGGCTACACCTTC.

The chain is built from TRBV5-5 and TRBJ1-2; 9 bases agree with TRBD1. CDR1 is SGHKS and CDR2 is YYEKEE in the germline V gene (reference sequence). This CDR3 has 17 residues. V trimming: 1 base; J trimming: 2 bases; junction bases outside the gene matches: 9. The CDR3 reads CASSLSLADRGNYGYTF. CDR3 bases: TGTGCCAGCAGCTTGTCACTTGCCGACAGGGGGAACTATGGCTACACCTTC.

The chain has TRBV2 and TRBJ1-2; D gene unclear. Trimming stripped 6 bases from V and 4 bases from J, with 21 bases between. The CDR3 is made up of 16 amino acids. Germline CDR1 is SNHLY and CDR2 is FYNNEI. CDR3 nucleotides: TGTGCCAGCAGCGCGGCCCGTGGACTGACGGGCTATGGCTACACCTTC. It yields the protein CASSAARGLTGYGYTF.

The table lists this clone with a count of one. This chain links TRBV5-1 with TRBJ1-1; 8 nucleotides line up with TRBD1. V gave up 3 bases and J gave up 1 base; unmatched junction bases: 2. CDR3 length equals 14 residues. Germline CDR1 reads SGHRS; CDR2 reads YFSETQ. CDR3 DNA: TGCGCCAGCAGCTCACAGGGGGAGAACACTGAAGCTTTCTTT. Amino acids: CASSSQGENTEAFF.

J is TRBJ2-5 and V is TRBV7-2; 10 positions match TRBD2. The ends lost 6 bases at V and 4 bases at J; junction bases unmatched: 11. Germline CDR1 SGHTA, CDR2 FQGNSA. The CDR3 extends over 16 amino acids. The CDR3 DNA follows: TGTGCCAGCAGTCCTATAGCGGGGGGCCGGTCAGAGACCCAGTACTTC. It encodes CASSPIAGGRSETQYF.

The rearrangement links TRBV5-1 to TRBJ1-2; 7 nucleotides match TRBD1. V shed 5 bases and J 8 bases; nucleotides not matched to a gene: 6. This CDR3 contains 12 residues. Germline V CDR1 and CDR2: SGHRS, YFSETQ. CDR3 sequence reads: CASRQGRRGYTF. The CDR3 DNA sequence: TGCGCCAGCAGACAGGGGCGTCGGGGCTACACCTTC.

This chain joins TRBV7-6 and TRBJ2-7; D uncertain. V was trimmed by 5 bases and J by 6 bases, leaving 20 bases between them. This CDR3 has 15 amino acids. Germline V gives CDR1 SGHVS, CDR2 FNYEAQ. The chain's CDR3 is CASSLFDTEYGEQYF. The CDR3 region has the DNA TGTGCCAGCAGCCTCTTCGACACGGAATACGGCGAGCAGTACTTC. The full variable domain, with the rest looked up from reference TRBV7-6 and TRBJ2-7, is GAGVSQSPRYKVTKRGQDVALRCDPISGHVSLYWYRQALGQGPEFLTYFNYEAQQDKSGLPNDRFSAERPEGSISTLTIQRTEQRDSAMYRCASSLFDTEYGEQYFGPGTRLTVT.

V and J are TRBV11-2 and TRBJ1-2; tentatively, D is TRBD1 (6 bases). The CDR3 runs 17 residues. CDR1 SGHAT and CDR2 FQNNGV come from the germline V gene. The V gene lost 3 bases and the J gene lost 6 bases, with 23 bases spanning the gap. The CDR3 sequence is CASSFSPPRAGTNGYTF. CDR3 in DNA: TGTGCCAGCAGCTTTAGCCCTCCCCGGGCCGGGACAAATGGCTACACCTTC.

The chain carries TRBV19 and TRBJ1-6; D possibly corresponds to TRBD1 (5 bases). The CDR3 has 17 amino acids. Germline CDR1 LNHDA, CDR2 SQIVND (reference sequence). V lost 3 bases and J 7 bases, leaving 19 bases between the germline ends. The CDR3 nucleotides read TGTGCCAGTAGTATCGGGGGATGGGGGTCGAGGAATTCACCCCTCCACTTT. It yields the protein CASSIGGWGSRNSPLHF.

This chain uses TRBV7-6 with TRBJ2-5, with D possibly being TRBD2 (6 bases). Germline lookup yields CDR1 SGHVS and CDR2 FNYEAQ. V was trimmed by 5 bases and J by 2 bases, leaving 12 bases between them. The CDR3 loop spans 14 amino acids. The DNA of the CDR3 is TGTGCCAGCAGCCCAGGACTAAATCAAGAGACCCAGTACTTC. The encoded protein is CASSPGLNQETQYF.

The chain combines TRBV6-5 with TRBJ1-2; D may be TRBD1 (6 bases). CDR3 length: 13 amino acids. V was shortened by 4 bases and J by 6 bases, with 12 bases between the two germline ends. Germline V gives CDR1 MNHEY, CDR2 SVGAGI. In nucleotides, the CDR3 is TGTGCCAGCAGTTCAGGACAGTTAGATGGCTACACCTTC. Its translation is CASSSGQLDGYTF.

V gene TRBV30 combines with J gene TRBJ1-2, with TRBD1 identical over 9 bases. CDR3 length equals 15 residues. Germline V gives CDR1 GTSNPN, CDR2 SVGIG (reference sequence). The J segment lost 7 bases and the V segment lost 3 bases, leaving 12 bases of the junction unmatched. CDR3 region: CAWRRQGVRDGGYTF. In nucleotides, the CDR3 is TGTGCCTGGAGGCGACAGGGGGTTCGAGATGGTGGCTACACCTTC.

This sequence joins TRBV13 and TRBJ2-7; a weak D match, TRBD1 (6 bases). Looked up from germline, CDR1 is PRHDT and CDR2 is FYEKMQ (reference sequence). V lost 1 base, J lost 3 bases, and 10 bases lay in between. This CDR3 comprises 14 residues. The CDR3: CASSLEGRGYEQYF. In DNA, the CDR3 is TGTGCCAGCAGCTTAGAGGGCAGGGGCTACGAGCAGTACTTC. Drawing the rest from reference TRBV13 and TRBJ2-7, the complete variable domain is AAGVIQSPRHLIKEKRETATLKCYPIPRHDTVYWYQQGPGQDPQFLISFYEKMQSDKGSIPDRFSAQQFSDYHSELNMSSLELGDSALYFCASSLEGRGYEQYFGPGTRLTVT.